Below are 5 T cell receptor beta chains sequenced from a single sample in a study of blood T cell repertoires in COVID-19 (dated by TCRdb to 2018 to 2021). Library preparation employed the immunoSEQ multiplex PCR assay. This is the immuneACCESS table as TCRdb keeps it, with only in-frame sequences that have V and J called. A part of the clones is gone; compared with another copy, unresolved V genes explain less than half, and the rest is unexplained. Across this sample there are tens of thousands of clones, with 80% to 90% seen only once. The top ten clonotypes cover approximately 4.6% of the sample. The sample consisted of peripheral blood. The receptors originated from a human donor in a cohort sampled during active COVID-19.

The CDR3 nucleotides are TGTGCCAGTAGTATAGATCCGGCAGGATATTTGGGCACAGATACGCAGTATTTT. Its translation is CASSIDPAGYLGTDTQYF. This chain connects TRBV19 to TRBJ2-3, with D unresolved. V shed 0 bases and J shed 1 base, with 17 bases lying between them. Germline loops: CDR1 LNHDA, CDR2 SQIVND (reference sequence). The CDR3 is 18 amino acids.

J is TRBJ1-6 and V is TRBV4-3, with D hard to call. Trimming removed 0 bases at V and 7 bases at J, with 10 bases between. The CDR3 spans 15 residues. Germline V lookup: CDR1 LGHNA, CDR2 YSLEER. In nucleotides, the CDR3 is TGCGCCAGCAGCCAAGATCGTGGCACCAATTCACCCCTCCACTTT. Protein: CASSQDRGTNSPLHF.

This rearrangement joins TRBV5-1 to TRBJ1-1; D is ambiguous. The germline V gene encodes CDR1 SGHRS and CDR2 YFSETQ. This CDR3 contains 14 residues. Trimming took off 0 bases at V and 5 bases at J, with 11 bases between the two ends. The CDR3 sequence: CASSLGLSRTEAFF. The CDR3 region has the DNA TGCGCCAGCAGCTTGGGACTCTCGCGGACTGAAGCTTTCTTT.

The chain is built from TRBV30 and TRBJ1-6; unclear D gene. The V and J ends lost 2 bases and 7 bases respectively, with 9 bases between them. This CDR3 has 13 amino acids. Germline CDR1 reads GTSNPN; CDR2 reads SVGIG (reference sequence). CDR3 protein: CAWSPGRNSPLHF. CDR3 DNA: TGTGCCTGGAGTCCGGGGAGGAATTCACCCCTCCACTTT.

V gene TRBV19 combines with J gene TRBJ2-1; 10 bases map to TRBD2. From germline, CDR1 is LNHDA and CDR2 SQIVND (reference sequence). The CDR3 contains 18 residues. The trim removed 3 bases at V and 5 bases at J, leaving 13 bases unmatched. In DNA, the CDR3 is TGTGCCAGTAGTATTCCCAGCGGGGGGGGCACTCGGAACAATGAGCAGTTCTTC. Translating gives CASSIPSGGGTRNNEQFF.